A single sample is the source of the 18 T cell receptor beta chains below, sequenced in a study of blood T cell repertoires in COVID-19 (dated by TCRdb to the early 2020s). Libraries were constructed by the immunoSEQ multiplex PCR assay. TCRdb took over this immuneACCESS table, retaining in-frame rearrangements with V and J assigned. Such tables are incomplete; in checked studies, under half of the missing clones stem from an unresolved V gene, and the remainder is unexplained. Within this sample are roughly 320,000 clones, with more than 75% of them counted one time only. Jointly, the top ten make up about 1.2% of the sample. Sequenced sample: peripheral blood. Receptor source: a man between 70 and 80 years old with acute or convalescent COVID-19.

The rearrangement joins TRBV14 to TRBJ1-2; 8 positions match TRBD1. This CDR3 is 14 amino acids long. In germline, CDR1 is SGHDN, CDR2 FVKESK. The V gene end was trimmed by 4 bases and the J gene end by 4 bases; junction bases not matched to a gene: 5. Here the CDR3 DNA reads TGTGCCAGCAGCCCGACAGGGGACTTCTATGGCTACACCTTC. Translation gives CASSPTGDFYGYTF. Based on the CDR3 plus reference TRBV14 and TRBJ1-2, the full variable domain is EAGVTQFPSHSVIEKGQTVTLRCDPISGHDNLYWYRRVMGKEIKFLLHFVKESKQDESGMPNNRFLAERTGGTYSTLKVQPAELEDSGVYFCASSPTGDFYGYTFGSGTRLTVV.

CDR3 nucleotides: TGTGCCAGCAGCCTGAGAGGTACTAATAGCAATCAGCCCCAGCATTTT. It specifies CASSLRGTNSNQPQHF. The chain uses TRBV27 and TRBJ1-5; D gene uncertain. CDR1 is MNHEY, CDR2 SMNVEV, per germline (reference sequence). The CDR3 has 16 residues. V was pared by 6 bases and J by 0 bases, with 15 bases between.

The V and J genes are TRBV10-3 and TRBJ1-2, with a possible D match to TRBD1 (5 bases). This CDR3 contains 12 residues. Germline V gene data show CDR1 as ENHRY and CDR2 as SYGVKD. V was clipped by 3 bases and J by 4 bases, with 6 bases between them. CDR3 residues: CAISEGVYGYTF. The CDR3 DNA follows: TGTGCCATCAGTGAAGGGGTCTATGGCTACACCTTC.

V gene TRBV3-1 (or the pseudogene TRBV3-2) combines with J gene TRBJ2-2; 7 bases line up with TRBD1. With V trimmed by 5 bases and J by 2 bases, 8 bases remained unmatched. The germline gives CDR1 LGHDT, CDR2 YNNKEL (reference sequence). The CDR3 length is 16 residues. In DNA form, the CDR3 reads TGTGCCAGCAGCAAAGCTAGGGGGCTAAACACCGGGGAGCTGTTTTTT. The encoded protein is CASSKARGLNTGELFF.

The CDR3 sequence: CASSQVSGGSTEAFF. The CDR3 bases are TGTGCCAGCAGCCAAGTCTCAGGAGGGAGCACTGAAGCTTTCTTT. The rearrangement links TRBV4-2 to TRBJ1-1, with D unresolved. The V gene's germline CDR1 is LGHNA and CDR2 YNFKEQ. CDR3 length equals 15 residues. V lost 1 base, J lost 4 bases, and 13 bases lay in between.

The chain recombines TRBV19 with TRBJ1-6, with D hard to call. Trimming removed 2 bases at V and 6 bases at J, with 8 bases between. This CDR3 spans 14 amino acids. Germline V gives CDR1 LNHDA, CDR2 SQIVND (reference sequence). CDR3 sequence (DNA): TGTGCCAGTAGTATACAGCGAACTAATTCACCCCTCCACTTT. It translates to CASSIQRTNSPLHF.

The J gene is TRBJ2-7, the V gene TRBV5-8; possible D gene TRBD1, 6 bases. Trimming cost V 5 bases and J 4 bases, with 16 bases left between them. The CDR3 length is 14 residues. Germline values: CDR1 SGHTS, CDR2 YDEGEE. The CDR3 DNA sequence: TGTGCCAGCAGGTTACCGGACAGCCTTTACGAGCAGTACTTC. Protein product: CASRLPDSLYEQYF.

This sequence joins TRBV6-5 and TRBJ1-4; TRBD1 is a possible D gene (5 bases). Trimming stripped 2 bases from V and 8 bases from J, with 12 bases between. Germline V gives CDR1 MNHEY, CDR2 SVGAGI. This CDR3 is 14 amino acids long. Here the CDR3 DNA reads TGTGCCAGCAGTTACGGGTCAGGGAGGGAAAAACTGTTTTTT. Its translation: CASSYGSGREKLFF.

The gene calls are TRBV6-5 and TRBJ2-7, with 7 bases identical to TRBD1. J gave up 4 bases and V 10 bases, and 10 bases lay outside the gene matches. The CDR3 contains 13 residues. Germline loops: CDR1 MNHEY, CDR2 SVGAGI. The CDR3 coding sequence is TGTGCCACCTCGGCAGGGGGTAGGTACGAGCAGTACTTC. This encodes CATSAGGRYEQYF.

The CDR3 nucleotides read TGTGCCAGCAGCAGCCGGGGGGACTACGAGCAGTACTTC. It specifies CASSSRGDYEQYF. The chain recombines TRBV27 with TRBJ2-7; 7 nucleotides align to TRBD2. The germline V gene has CDR1 MNHEY and CDR2 SMNVEV (reference sequence). This CDR3 region has 13 residues. Trimming removed 6 bases from V and 3 bases from J; junction bases left unmatched: 5.

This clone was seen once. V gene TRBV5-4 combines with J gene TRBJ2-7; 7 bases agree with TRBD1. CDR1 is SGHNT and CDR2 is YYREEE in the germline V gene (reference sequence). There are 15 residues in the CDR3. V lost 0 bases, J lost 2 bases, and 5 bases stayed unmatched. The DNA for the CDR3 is TGTGCCAGCAGCTTGGCCGGGACAGAAGCCTACGAGCAGTACTTC. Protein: CASSLAGTEAYEQYF.

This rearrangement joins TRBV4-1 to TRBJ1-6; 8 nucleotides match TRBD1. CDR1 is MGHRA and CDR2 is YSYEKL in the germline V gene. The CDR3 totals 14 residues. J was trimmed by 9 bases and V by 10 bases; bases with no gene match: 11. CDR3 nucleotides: TGCGCCACCGAGGAGGGACAGGCGGGTTCACCCCTCCACTTT. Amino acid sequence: CATEEGQAGSPLHF.

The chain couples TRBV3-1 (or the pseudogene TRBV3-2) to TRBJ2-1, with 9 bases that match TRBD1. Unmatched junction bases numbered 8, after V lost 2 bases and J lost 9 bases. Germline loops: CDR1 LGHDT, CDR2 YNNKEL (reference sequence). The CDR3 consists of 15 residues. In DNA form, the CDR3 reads TGTGCCAGCAGCCAATGCGGACAGGGGACAGGTGAGCAGTTCTTC. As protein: CASSQCGQGTGEQFF.

The CDR3 DNA reads as TGCAGCGTTGTTATCGGAGGCACAGATACGCAGTATTTT. Amino acids: CSVVIGGTDTQYF. The V gene is TRBV29-1, the J gene TRBJ2-3; D is unresolved. V was trimmed by 4 bases and J by 1 base, leaving 9 bases between them. Germline V CDR1 and CDR2: SQVTM, ANQGSEA. The CDR3 spans 13 residues.

The DNA for the CDR3 is TGTGCCAGCAGCCTTGGCCTACGGAGTGGCTACACCTTC. Its translation is CASSLGLRSGYTF. The rearrangement uses TRBV6-5 and TRBJ1-2; no reliable D call. Trimming removed 6 bases from V and 7 bases from J, with 15 bases in between. Germline V gene data show CDR1 as MNHEY and CDR2 as SVGAGI. CDR3 size: 13 residues.

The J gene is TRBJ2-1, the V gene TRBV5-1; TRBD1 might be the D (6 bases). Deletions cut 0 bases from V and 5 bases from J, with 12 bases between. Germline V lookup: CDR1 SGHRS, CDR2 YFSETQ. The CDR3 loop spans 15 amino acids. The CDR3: CASSLGTYRDNEQFF. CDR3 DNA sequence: TGCGCCAGCAGCTTGGGTACGTACAGGGACAATGAGCAGTTCTTC.

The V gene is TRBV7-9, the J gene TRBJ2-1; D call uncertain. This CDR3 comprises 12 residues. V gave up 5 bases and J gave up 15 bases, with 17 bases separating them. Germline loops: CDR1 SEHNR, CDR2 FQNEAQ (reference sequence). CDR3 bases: TGTGCCAGCAGCGGTAACCTCCTCTCAGGGTTCTTC. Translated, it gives CASSGNLLSGFF. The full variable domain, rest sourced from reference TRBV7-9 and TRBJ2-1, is DTGVSQNPRHKITKRGQNVTFRCDPISEHNRLYWYRQTLGQGPEFLTYFQNEAQLEKSRLLSDRFSAERPKGSFSTLEIQRTEQGDSAMYLCASSGNLLSGFFGPGTRLTVL.

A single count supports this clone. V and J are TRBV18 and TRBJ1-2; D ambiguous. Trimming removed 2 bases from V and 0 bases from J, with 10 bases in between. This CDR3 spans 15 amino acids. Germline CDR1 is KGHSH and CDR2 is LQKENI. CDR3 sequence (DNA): TGTGCCAGCTCACCAAGAGGGCCTCCTAACTATGGCTACACCTTC. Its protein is CASSPRGPPNYGYTF.